This entry features one TCR beta chain sequence. CDR1 and CDR2 from the germline V gene are MDHEN and SYDVKM. With 5 bases clipped from V and 6 bases from J, the junction kept 12 bases outside the gene matches. The CDR3 loop spans 15 amino acids. This sample stems from a study of T cell responses to AZD1222 COVID-19 vaccine. TCRdb keeps only in-frame clones here, not all; method: immunoSEQ multiplex PCR. The data show around 72,000 clones, with over 75% seen just once and around 24% held by the top ten. This chain connects TRBV28 to TRBJ1-2; TRBD1 aligns across 7 bases. This clonotype was obtained from an adult in good health. This specimen consisted of peripheral blood, obtained on day 0 of AZD1222 vaccination. The CDR3 DNA follows: TGTGCCAGCAGTGCTCCATCGACAGGGTCTGATGGCTACACCTTC. This codes for CASSAPSTGSDGYTF.